Listed below are T cell receptor beta chains from one sample, sequenced in a study of regulatory T cells in long-lasting Graves disease. TCRdb independently ran MiXCR on the multiplex PCR reads; one entry per CDR3 protein. The table has under 400,000 distinct CDR3 sequences, over 15% seen once. This same sample was also part of a study on T cells in Graves' hyperthyroidism and ophthalmopathy.

The material was peripheral blood mononuclear cells (PBMCs), obtained at new diagnosis, from a patient treated with antithyroid drugs. Receptors originate from a man between 40 and 49 years old with Graves disease. Each CDR3 is given with its conserved first and last residue. A D gene is named only where the DNA matches it firmly. Clone size is stated in some rows and not others, as once, few, many or a class when expanded.

j_gene	v_gene	abundance	d_gene	CDR3nt	CDR3aa
TRBJ1-2	TRBV12-3/TRBV12-4	.	TRBD1	TGTGCCAGCAGGGGTTCTCCGGGACAGGGGACCTATGGCTACACCTTC	CASRGSPGQGTYGYTF
TRBJ2-3	TRBV27	many	.	TGTGCCAGCAGTAGGACAGATAGCACAGATACGCAGTATTTT	CASSRTDSTDTQYF
TRBJ2-3	TRBV15	many	TRBD1	TGTGCCACCAGCAGCCGACAGGGGGCAGATACGCAGTATTTT	CATSSRQGADTQYF
TRBJ2-7	TRBV9	.	TRBD2	TGTGCCAGCAGCGTAGGTAGCGGGGGGGCCTACGAGCAGTACTTC	CASSVGSGGAYEQYF
TRBJ1-6	TRBV28	few	.	TGTGCCAGCACCGCCCACTATAATTCACCCCTCCACTTT	CASTAHYNSPLHF
TRBJ2-6	TRBV11-3	.	TRBD1	TGTGCCAGCAGCTTAATACCGGGACAGCACTTCTCTGGGGCCAACGTCCTGACTTTC	CASSLIPGQHFSGANVLTF
TRBJ1-1	TRBV18	many	.	TGTGCCAGCTCACCGTTGGTGCAGGGCCCCAAAATGGGAACTGAAGCTTTCTTT	CASSPLVQGPKMGTEAFF
TRBJ2-7	TRBV2	few	.	TGTGCCAGCAGGGGTATCTCCTACGAGCAGTACTTC	CASRGISYEQYF
TRBJ2-7	TRBV12-5	many	.	TGTGCTAGTGGTTTGGTGAGGAACTACGAGCAGTACTTC	CASGLVRNYEQYF
TRBJ2-7	TRBV20-1	.	TRBD1	TGCAGTGCTAGCTCGGACAGGGAACCTTTCGAGCAGTACTTC	CSASSDREPFEQYF
TRBJ2-7	TRBV4-2	many	TRBD1	TGTGCCAGCAGCACCCCCCCGGGACAGGGATCCTACGAGCAGTACTTC	CASSTPPGQGSYEQYF
TRBJ2-1	TRBV7-2	many	.	TGTGCCAGCAGCGCCCCGGGGAACTTTTTGAATGAGCAGTTCTTC	CASSAPGNFLNEQFF
TRBJ1-1	TRBV6-1	many	TRBD1	TGTGCCAGCAATCGACAGGGGGGGAGGGGCACTGAAGCTTTCTTC	CASNRQGGRGTEAFF
TRBJ1-6	TRBV30	many	.	TGTGCCTGGACTCAGACTTCGAGGAGATCACCCCTCCACTTT	CAWTQTSRRSPLHF
TRBJ2-3	TRBV7-2	.	.	TGTGCCAGCAGCCGCCCAATTGATACGCAGTATTTT	CASSRPIDTQYF
TRBJ2-7	TRBV7-2	many	.	TGTGCCAGCAACATGGGGTATATCTCCTACGAGCAGTACTTC	CASNMGYISYEQYF